The 27 T cell receptor beta chains in this list originate from one sample, sequenced in a study of Graves' ophthalmopathy and Graves' hyperthyroidism. RNA transcripts yielded amplified TCR beta CDR3 regions. RT-PCR was first run with HTBI primers, then multiplex PCR in a second round. TCRdb passed the multiplex PCR reads through MiXCR, listing each CDR3 protein once. The repertoire includes hundreds of thousands of distinct CDR3 sequences, around 21% of them detected once, and roughly 3% sits in the top ten. The sequenced sample was peripheral blood. These TCRs come from a woman aged 18-30 years with stable Graves' hyperthyroidism.

This clonotype was picked up many times. The chain carries TRBV20-1 and TRBJ2-7, with D tentatively TRBD1 or TRBD2 (5 bases each). This CDR3 spans 15 amino acids. Between the trimmed V and J ends, which lost 1 base and 3 bases, there was a span of 16 bases. Germline CDR1 is DFQATT and CDR2 is SNEGSKA (reference sequence). The CDR3 sequence: CSARGGDLSYYEQYF. For the CDR3, the DNA is TGCAGTGCTAGAGGAGGGGATCTCTCCTACTACGAGCAGTACTTC.

The table lists this clonotype with a few counts. One end of the junction does not line up with germline, which may come from a read error. The V gene is TRBV6-1, the J gene TRBJ2-7; tentative D call: TRBD1 (6 bases). The CDR3 extends over 17 amino acids. CDR1 is MNHNS, CDR2 SASEGT, per germline. CDR3 loop: CASRSIRGPIGSYDQYF. The CDR3 DNA follows: TGTGCCAGCAGATCAATCAGGGGACCTATCGGGTCCTACGATCAGTACTTC.

This clonotype was counted only a few times. The rearrangement joins TRBV24-1 to TRBJ2-7, with TRBD1 matching 9 bases. CDR3 size: 15 residues. Germline V gene data show CDR1 as KGHDR and CDR2 as SFDVKD. Trimming at V came to 3 bases and at J to 3 bases, leaving 5 bases not matched to a gene. The CDR3 region has the DNA TGTGCCACCAGTGATCTAAGGGGACAGGGCTACGAGCAGTACTTC. Amino acid sequence: CATSDLRGQGYEQYF.

This clonotype showed up many times. This chain uses TRBV7-3 with TRBJ2-7; 8 nucleotides agree with TRBD1. The V segment lost 6 bases and the J segment 4 bases; nucleotides outside the gene matches: 11. Germline V lookup: CDR1 SGHTA, CDR2 FQGTGA. This CDR3 region has 15 residues. In DNA, the CDR3 is TGTGCCAGCAGTCCAGGGGGCGCAAGACCGTACGAGCAGTACTTC. Its translation is CASSPGGARPYEQYF.

This clonotype was picked up many times. The chain's CDR3 is CASSNPETEAFF. The CDR3 DNA sequence: TGCGCCAGCAGTAACCCGGAGACTGAAGCTTTCTTT. This chain links TRBV4-3 with TRBJ1-1, with unresolved D. There are 12 residues in the CDR3. Trimming took 6 bases from V and 5 from J, leaving 10 bases between them. CDR1 LGHNA and CDR2 YSLEER come from the germline V gene.

The table lists this clonotype with many counts. This chain joins TRBV6-1 and TRBJ1-2; 7 bases are a match to TRBD1. V gave up 5 bases and J gave up 8 bases; unmatched junction bases: 14. CDR3 length: 15 amino acids. CDR1 MNHNS and CDR2 SASEGT come from the germline V gene. The CDR3 DNA sequence: TGTGCCAGCAGTAAGATGGGACAGTCATCAGGGGGCTACACCTTC. This sequence encodes CASSKMGQSSGGYTF.

Regarding this clonotype: A read error may explain this, as a much larger clone is one base away. This sequence joins TRBV29-1 and TRBJ2-7; 10 bases are shared with TRBD2. V was clipped by 7 bases and J by 3 bases; unmatched bases: 6. Germline loops: CDR1 SQVTM, CDR2 ANQGSEA. There are 13 residues in the CDR3. The CDR3: CSARTSGFYEQYF. The CDR3 coding sequence is TGCAGCGCCCGGACTAGCGGTTTCTACGAGCAGTACTTC.

This clonotype showed up many times. CDR3 region: CASMFTGGNTEAFF. The CDR3 DNA sequence: TGTGCCAGCATGTTCACAGGGGGGAACACTGAAGCTTTCTTT. The chain couples TRBV2 to TRBJ1-1; 8 bases are shared with TRBD1. Per germline, CDR1 SNHLY and CDR2 FYNNEI. There are 14 residues in the CDR3. V dropped 7 bases and J dropped 1; count of bases not matched to a gene: 5.

In this sample, this clonotype turned up many times. This may be a read error, as it is one base from a much larger clone. This CDR3 reads CASSFGSEQYF. CDR3 nucleotide sequence: TGTGCCAGCAGTTTCGGCTCCGAGCAGTACTTC. V gene TRBV28 combines with J gene TRBJ2-7; D unresolved. Germline CDR1 MDHEN, CDR2 SYDVKM. The germline V and J ends were trimmed by 3 bases and 6 bases, with 6 bases remaining between them. There are 11 residues in the CDR3.

This clonotype was counted many times. This may be a read error: a much more frequent sequence differs by one nucleotide. The chain uses TRBV12-3 or TRBV12-4 and TRBJ2-7, with unresolved D. This CDR3 comprises 13 residues. CDR3 region: CASSLALNYEQHF. The DNA of the CDR3 is TGTGCCAGCAGTTTAGCACTGAACTACGAGCAGCACTTC.

Regarding this clonotype: The junction does not match germline at one end; this may be a read error. J is TRBJ2-2 and V is TRBV7-6; 8 positions match TRBD1. The CDR3 is 16 residues long. Germline V CDR1 and CDR2: SGHVS, FNYEAQ. CDR3 bases: TGTGCCAGCAGCTTAGGACAGGGGATGAACGCCGGGGAGCTGTTTTTT. It codes for CASSLGQGMNAGELFF.

At least ten counts were recorded for this clonotype. The chain links TRBV6-2 or TRBV6-3 to TRBJ1-6; 7 bases line up with TRBD1. Trimming at V came to 7 bases and at J to 10 bases, leaving 10 bases not matched to a gene. Germline loops: CDR1 MNHEY, CDR2 SVGEGT. The CDR3 spans 14 residues. The CDR3 protein is CASTYDRDGSPLHF. Here the CDR3 DNA reads TGTGCCAGCACCTATGACAGGGACGGATCACCCCTCCACTTT.

The chain joins TRBV28 to TRBJ1-2, with a possible D match to TRBD1 (6 bases). Trimming shortened V by 3 bases and J by 8 bases, and 13 bases separated the two germline ends. From germline, CDR1 is MDHEN and CDR2 SYDVKM. This CDR3 is built from 13 residues. CDR3 region: CASSFRAGDGYTF. The CDR3, as DNA: TGTGCCAGCAGTTTTAGGGCAGGGGACGGCTACACCTTC.

Many counts were recorded for this clonotype. The chain combines TRBV20-1 with TRBJ2-7; D is unresolved. Trimming took off 6 bases at V and 6 bases at J, with 15 bases between the two ends. The CDR3 runs 12 residues. In germline, CDR1 is DFQATT, CDR2 SNEGSKA (reference sequence). The CDR3 loop reads CSARVRSREQYF. Written as DNA, the CDR3 is TGCAGTGCCCGAGTGAGGTCACGCGAGCAGTACTTC.

This clonotype was counted at least ten times. The V and J genes are TRBV11-2 and TRBJ2-7; perhaps TRBD2 as D (6 bases). Trimming cost V 0 bases and J 4 bases, with 19 bases left between them. The CDR3 spans 17 residues. Germline V gives CDR1 SGHAT, CDR2 FQNNGV. The CDR3 here is CASSLDPGSTGVYEQYF. In DNA, the CDR3 is TGTGCCAGCAGCTTAGATCCTGGGTCGACGGGAGTTTACGAGCAGTACTTC. The full variable domain, in which reference TRBV11-2 and TRBJ2-7 provide the parts outside the CDR3, is EAGVAQSPRYKIIEKRQSVAFWCNPISGHATLYWYQQILGQGPKLLIQFQNNGVVDDSQLPKDRFSAERLKGVDSTLKIQPAKLEDSAVYLCASSLDPGSTGVYEQYFGPGTRLTVT.

This clonotype has at least ten counts. The V gene is TRBV29-1, the J gene TRBJ1-2; D not resolved. This CDR3 region has 13 residues. Trimming cost V 4 bases and J 4 bases, with 13 bases left between them. Per germline, CDR1 SQVTM and CDR2 ANQGSEA. The CDR3 sequence: CSVAGGILYGYTF. DNA for the CDR3: TGCAGCGTTGCGGGAGGGATACTCTATGGCTACACCTTC. Full variable domain (rest looked up from reference TRBV29-1 and TRBJ1-2): SAVISQKPSRDICQRGTSLTIQCQVDSQVTMMFWYRQQPGQSLTLIATANQGSEATYESGFVIDKFPISRPNLTFSTLTVSNMSPEDSSIYLCSVAGGILYGYTFGSGTRLTVV.

This clonotype showed up just a few times. The V call is TRBV27, the J call TRBJ1-1; maybe TRBD1 (5 bases). CDR3 length: 12 amino acids. Per the germline V gene, CDR1 is MNHEY and CDR2 is SMNVEV (reference sequence). V was trimmed by 7 bases and J by 8 bases, leaving 14 bases between them. CDR3 nucleotides: TGTGCCAGCATTCCGTTGGGGGGGGAAGCTTTCTTT. Protein product: CASIPLGGEAFF.

The sample holds many counts of this clonotype. The chain has TRBV20-1 and TRBJ2-7; 8 nucleotides match TRBD1. After removal of 2 bases from V and 0 bases from J, the junction contained 3 bases not matched to a gene. The CDR3 totals 14 residues. CDR1 is DFQATT, CDR2 SNEGSKA, per germline (reference sequence). CDR3 DNA sequence: TGCAGTGCTAGATCCGGGACAGGCTCCTACGAGCAGTACTTC. Translated, it gives CSARSGTGSYEQYF.

V is TRBV11-2 and J is TRBJ2-2; D gene uncertain. Trimming removed 4 bases at V and 6 bases at J, with 18 bases between. The germline CDR1 and CDR2 sequences are SGHAT and FQNNGV. This CDR3 is built from 16 residues. CDR3 nucleotides: TGTGCCAGCAGCTCACTTATTGGCGTCGGCCCCGGGGAGCTGTTTTTT. Translating it yields CASSSLIGVGPGELFF.

This clonotype appeared many times. This chain connects TRBV20-1 to TRBJ2-5, with TRBD2 identical over 9 bases. Germline CDR1 is DFQATT and CDR2 is SNEGSKA (reference sequence). The CDR3 loop spans 12 amino acids. The trim removed 5 bases at V and 4 bases at J, leaving 2 bases unmatched. Written as DNA, the CDR3 is TGCAGTGCTGTAGCGGGAGTAGAGACCCAGTACTTC. It codes for CSAVAGVETQYF.

This clonotype showed up just once. The V gene is TRBV28, the J gene TRBJ2-7; 7 nucleotides align to TRBD2. V was clipped by 6 bases and J by 3 bases; unmatched bases: 8. The CDR3 consists of 14 residues. Germline CDR1 MDHEN, CDR2 SYDVKM. The CDR3 nucleotides are TGTGCCAGCAGCGTAGCTAGCGGAGACTACGAGCAGTACTTC. Translated: CASSVASGDYEQYF.

In this sample, this clonotype turned up many times. CDR3: CASSVALKRPYEQYF. DNA for the CDR3: TGTGCCAGCAGCGTGGCCCTAAAGAGACCCTACGAGCAGTACTTC. The gene calls are TRBV5-6 and TRBJ2-7; D not certain. This CDR3 is built from 15 residues. V was trimmed by 4 bases and J by 2 bases, leaving 16 bases between them. The germline V gene encodes CDR1 SGHDT and CDR2 YYEEEE.

This rearrangement joins TRBV6-5 to TRBJ1-2; D might be TRBD1 (5 bases). Germline V gives CDR1 MNHEY, CDR2 SVGAGI. The V end lost 0 bases, the J end lost 6 bases, and 17 bases lay between the germline ends. The CDR3 consists of 16 residues. The CDR3 nucleotides read TGTGCCAGCAGTTACTCAGGAAGCGTGGGGCAAAATGGCTACACCTTC. Encoded protein: CASSYSGSVGQNGYTF.

This clonotype was observed at least ten times. The rearrangement uses TRBV20-1 and TRBJ1-5; the match to TRBD1 covers 7 bases. This CDR3 contains 13 residues. Germline V gene sequence: CDR1 DFQATT, CDR2 SNEGSKA (reference sequence). After removal of 1 base from V and 5 bases from J, the junction contained 2 bases not matched to a gene. The CDR3 region has the DNA TGCAGTGCTAGAGGGACAGGCGATCAGCCCCAGCATTTT. This sequence encodes CSARGTGDQPQHF.

This clonotype was detected many times. The chain combines TRBV30 with TRBJ1-2; D remains unclear. Looked up from germline, CDR1 is GTSNPN and CDR2 is SVGIG (reference sequence). The germline V and J ends were trimmed by 6 bases and 4 bases, with 12 bases remaining between them. This CDR3 comprises 12 residues. This CDR3 is CACPDGPYGYTF. In nucleotides, the CDR3 is TGTGCCTGCCCGGACGGACCCTATGGCTACACCTTC.

This clonotype was counted only a few times. The chain uses TRBV12-3 or TRBV12-4 and TRBJ1-1; a possible D gene is TRBD1 (6 bases). V was clipped by 7 bases and J by 7 bases, with 16 bases between them. The CDR3 is 13 residues long. The CDR3 DNA is TGTGCCAGCATCCTAGGGGGTGGAAGTGAAGCTTTCTTT. It codes for CASILGGGSEAFF.

This clonotype was observed at least ten times. The gene calls are TRBV2 and TRBJ1-2; TRBD1 is a possible D gene (6 bases). V gave up 4 bases and J gave up 5 bases, with 8 bases separating them. The CDR3 is 12 residues long. From germline, CDR1 is SNHLY and CDR2 FYNNEI. CDR3 sequence: CASSVGGYGYTF. CDR3 in DNA: TGTGCCAGCAGTGTAGGGGGATATGGCTACACCTTC. The whole variable domain, filled in from reference TRBV2 and TRBJ1-2, reads EPEVTQTPSHQVTQMGQEVILRCVPISNHLYFYWYRQILGQKVEFLVSFYNNEISEKSEIFDDQFSVERPDGSNFTLKIRSTKLEDSAMYFCASSVGGYGYTFGSGTRLTVV.